The 23 T cell receptor beta chains presented below share a single source sample, sequenced in a study of T cell responses to AZD1222 COVID-19 vaccine. Produced via immunoSEQ multiplex PCR; TCRdb's table is partial and in-frame only. The sample records 110,000 or so clones, about 86% being singletons. Here the sequenced sample was peripheral blood, taken 28 days after the second AZD1222 dose. The receptors were sampled from an adult who received the AZD1222 COVID-19 vaccine.

The chain employs TRBV2 and TRBJ2-5; 8 bases match TRBD1. This CDR3 spans 13 amino acids. The J segment lost 7 bases and the V segment lost 6 bases, leaving 7 bases of the junction unmatched. CDR1 is SNHLY and CDR2 is FYNNEI in the germline V gene. In DNA form, the CDR3 reads TGTGCCAGCAGCGAGACAGGGGAAGGGACCCAGTACTTC. Translating it yields CASSETGEGTQYF.

The rearrangement uses TRBV5-6 and TRBJ1-1; D gene ambiguous. Trimming took off 3 bases at V and 1 base at J, with 10 bases between the two ends. Germline loops: CDR1 SGHDT, CDR2 YYEEEE. This CDR3 is 14 amino acids long. The CDR3 region is CASSSTWGNTEAFF. DNA of the CDR3: TGTGCCAGCAGCTCGACCTGGGGGAACACTGAAGCTTTCTTT. The full variable domain, in which reference TRBV5-6 and TRBJ1-1 provide the parts outside the CDR3, is DAGVTQSPTHLIKTRGQQVTLRCSPKSGHDTVSWYQQALGQGPQFIFQYYEEEERQRGNFPDRFSGHQFPNYSSELNVNALLLGDSALYLCASSSTWGNTEAFFGQGTRLTVV.

This clone occurred once. This chain joins TRBV5-1 and TRBJ2-1; 11 bases fit TRBD1. This CDR3 spans 14 amino acids. V lost 4 bases to trimming and J lost 7 bases; unmatched junction nucleotides: 4. The V gene's germline CDR1 is SGHRS and CDR2 YFSETQ. CDR3 protein: CASSIGQGANEQFF. The DNA for the CDR3 is TGCGCCAGCAGCATAGGACAGGGGGCGAATGAGCAGTTCTTC.

This sequence joins TRBV9 and TRBJ2-1, with 9 positions matching TRBD1. Germline loops: CDR1 SGDLS, CDR2 YYNGEE. There are 16 residues in the CDR3. The V and J ends lost 4 bases and 8 bases, in that order; junction bases with no gene match: 13. CDR3 coding DNA: TGTGCCAGCAGCTCGGGGACAGGGTCTTACGGCGATGAGCAGTTCTTC. Its protein is CASSSGTGSYGDEQFF.

This sequence joins TRBV5-6 and TRBJ1-1, with unresolved D. Germline V gene data show CDR1 as SGHDT and CDR2 as YYEEEE. CDR3 length equals 14 residues. Trimming stripped 0 bases from V and 4 bases from J, with 10 bases between. The CDR3: CASSLERGFTEAFF. DNA of the CDR3: TGTGCCAGCAGCTTGGAGCGGGGATTCACTGAAGCTTTCTTT.

The V call is TRBV5-4, the J call TRBJ2-5, with 14 nucleotides matching TRBD2. After removal of 2 bases from V and 1 base from J, the junction contained 4 bases not matched to a gene. Per germline, CDR1 SGHNT and CDR2 YYREEE (reference sequence). The CDR3 has 17 residues. CDR3: CASSLGLAGGSQETQYF. DNA for the CDR3: TGTGCCAGCAGCTTAGGACTAGCGGGGGGCTCCCAAGAGACCCAGTACTTC.

V gene TRBV6-5 combines with J gene TRBJ1-3; no clear D. Trimming stripped 0 bases from V and 1 base from J, with 7 bases between. From germline, CDR1 is MNHEY and CDR2 SVGAGI. CDR3 size: 15 residues. The DNA for the CDR3 is TGTGCCAGCAGTTACTCAGACCGATCTGGAAACACCATATATTTT. Its protein product is CASSYSDRSGNTIYF.

V and J are TRBV6-2 or TRBV6-3 and TRBJ2-7; no clear D. The CDR3 extends over 14 amino acids. The V end was cut by 0 bases, the J end by 0 bases, with 6 bases between. The V gene's germline CDR1 is MNHEY and CDR2 SVGEGT. The CDR3 region is CASSYSSSSYEQYF. CDR3 DNA sequence: TGTGCCAGCAGTTACTCATCGAGCTCCTACGAGCAGTACTTC.

V usage is TRBV3-1 (or the pseudogene TRBV3-2) and J usage is TRBJ2-7; TRBD1 is a possible D gene (7 bases). CDR3 length equals 13 residues. From germline, CDR1 is LGHDT and CDR2 YNNKEL (reference sequence). V was trimmed by 8 bases and J by 5 bases, leaving 16 bases between them. The CDR3 sequence: CASGRQGGNEQYF. CDR3 coding DNA: TGTGCCAGCGGGAGACAGGGAGGCAACGAGCAGTACTTC.

V and J are TRBV5-5 and TRBJ1-2, with 9 nucleotides matching TRBD1. The CDR3 is 14 amino acids. The trim removed 4 bases at V and 8 bases at J, leaving 9 bases unmatched. CDR1 is SGHKS, CDR2 YYEKEE, per germline (reference sequence). The CDR3 sequence: CASSPDRGWGGYTF. The CDR3 nucleotides are TGTGCCAGCAGCCCTGACAGGGGGTGGGGAGGCTACACCTTC.

The chain combines TRBV19 with TRBJ2-1; 11 nucleotides match TRBD1. Per the germline V gene, CDR1 is LNHDA and CDR2 is SQIVND (reference sequence). The CDR3 runs 15 residues. J was trimmed by 3 bases and V by 3 bases; bases with no gene match: 1. The CDR3 spells CASSMGTGGYNEQFF. The CDR3 coding sequence is TGTGCCAGTAGTATGGGGACAGGGGGCTACAATGAGCAGTTCTTC.

The chain recombines TRBV19 with TRBJ1-5; tentatively, D is TRBD1 (5 bases). Trimming removed 6 bases at V and 0 bases at J, with 18 bases between. The CDR3 consists of 17 residues. CDR1 LNHDA and CDR2 SQIVND come from the germline V gene (reference sequence). This chain's CDR3 is CASRQPEVGASNQPQHF. The CDR3 region has the DNA TGTGCCAGTAGACAACCAGAGGTAGGGGCTAGCAATCAGCCCCAGCATTTT.

The V call is TRBV3-1 (or the pseudogene TRBV3-2), the J call TRBJ2-5; D might be TRBD1 (5 bases). The V end was cut by 4 bases, the J end by 2 bases, with 14 bases between. Germline CDR1 reads LGHDT; CDR2 reads YNNKEL (reference sequence). This CDR3 contains 15 residues. DNA for the CDR3: TGTGCCAGCAGCCCGAACCCGACAGTTCAAGAGACCCAGTACTTC. The encoded protein is CASSPNPTVQETQYF.

The V call is TRBV3-1 (or the pseudogene TRBV3-2), the J call TRBJ1-5; D is unresolved. V lost 4 bases and J lost 5, with 12 bases in between. The germline V gene encodes CDR1 LGHDT and CDR2 YNNKEL (reference sequence). The CDR3 totals 14 residues. In nucleotides, the CDR3 is TGTGCCAGCAGCCGATCCAGTGGGGATCAGCCCCAGCATTTT. Its translation is CASSRSSGDQPQHF.

The chain joins TRBV11-2 to TRBJ2-4, with TRBD1 as a possible D gene (6 bases). Trimming shortened V by 4 bases and J by 0 bases, and 16 bases separated the two germline ends. The CDR3 runs 17 residues. Germline values: CDR1 SGHAT, CDR2 FQNNGV. The DNA for the CDR3 is TGTGCCAGCAGCTCCGTACAGGGCCTCCTAGCCAAAAACATTCAGTACTTC. Translating gives CASSSVQGLLAKNIQYF.

The gene calls are TRBV11-2 and TRBJ2-2; no firm D call. This CDR3 has 15 amino acids. Germline V gene data show CDR1 as SGHAT and CDR2 as FQNNGV. V was pared by 5 bases and J by 2 bases, with 12 bases between. Here the CDR3 reads CASSPLKYNTGELFF. The DNA for the CDR3 is TGTGCCAGCAGCCCCCTAAAGTATAACACCGGGGAGCTGTTTTTT.

V usage is TRBV2 and J usage is TRBJ2-2; D is unclear. The length of the CDR3 is 14 residues. Trimming took 7 bases from V and 4 from J, leaving 13 bases between them. Per germline, CDR1 SNHLY and CDR2 FYNNEI. CDR3 protein: CASNLGDITGELFF. As DNA, the CDR3 is TGTGCCAGCAACCTAGGAGACATCACCGGGGAGCTGTTTTTT.

This clone was counted a single time. The chain joins TRBV7-2 to TRBJ1-6; D is unresolved. The CDR3 sequence is 14 residues long. Trimming removed 2 bases at V and 5 bases at J, with 7 bases between. CDR1 and CDR2 from the germline V gene are SGHTA and FQGNSA. The CDR3 protein is CASSLRTDNSPLHF. DNA for the CDR3: TGTGCCAGCAGCTTACGGACCGATAATTCACCCCTCCACTTT.

The chain employs TRBV7-2 and TRBJ2-5, with D perhaps being TRBD1 or TRBD2 (5 bases each). Trimming removed 0 bases at V and 3 bases at J, with 11 bases between. Germline CDR1 is SGHTA and CDR2 is FQGNSA. The CDR3 length is 15 residues. The CDR3 is CASSLAMGRKETQYF. CDR3 coding DNA: TGTGCCAGCAGCTTAGCCATGGGACGGAAAGAGACCCAGTACTTC.

V usage is TRBV18 and J usage is TRBJ2-1, with 12 bases aligning to TRBD2. The CDR3 has 16 residues. Germline loops: CDR1 KGHSH, CDR2 LQKENI. V shed 5 bases, J shed 9 bases, and the junction held 11 bases outside the gene matches. CDR3 nucleotide sequence: TGTGCCAGCTCATCCCCTGGACTAGCGGGAAAGGGTGAGCAGTTCTTC. This gives the protein CASSSPGLAGKGEQFF.

This chain joins TRBV19 and TRBJ1-5; D is undetermined. The length of the CDR3 is 13 residues. Germline V CDR1 and CDR2: LNHDA, SQIVND (reference sequence). Trimming removed 5 bases at V and 6 bases at J, with 11 bases between. The CDR3: CASSLRLAQPQHF. As DNA, the CDR3 is TGTGCCAGTAGTTTAAGGTTGGCTCAGCCCCAGCATTTT.

J is TRBJ1-3 and V is TRBV4-1, with 7 bases lining up with TRBD1. The length of the CDR3 is 16 residues. V lost 4 bases, J lost 0 bases, and 6 bases stayed unmatched. Germline V lookup: CDR1 MGHRA, CDR2 YSYEKL. The DNA of the CDR3 is TGCGCCAGCAGCCGGGACAGTTACTTCTCTGGAAACACCATATATTTT. This sequence encodes CASSRDSYFSGNTIYF.

V gene TRBV20-1 combines with J gene TRBJ2-7; 9 bases are a match to TRBD2. V lost 3 bases, J lost 2 bases, and 5 bases stayed unmatched. The CDR3 extends over 14 amino acids. Germline-derived CDR1 and CDR2 are DFQATT and SNEGSKA (reference sequence). CDR3 bases: TGCAGTGCTAGTGGGCTAGCGGGGACCTACGAGCAGTACTTC. Its translation: CSASGLAGTYEQYF.